Below are 12 T cell receptor beta chains sequenced from a single sample in a study of long-term antiretroviral therapy in people with HIV. A v3.0 immunoSEQ assay was performed at survey level. Sequenced by immunoSEQ multiplex PCR; TCRdb stores in-frame clones only, minus some. Of just under 35,000 clones in the sample, 85% were seen once. Sequences were derived from unsorted PBMCs, sampled approximately 2.9 years before starting antiretroviral therapy. The receptor source for this set is a woman aged 25-40 years with HIV.

This clone is judged medium-sized (0.01 to 0.1%). This chain joins TRBV29-1 and TRBJ1-5; the D gene is possibly TRBD1 (6 bases). Per the germline V gene, CDR1 is SQVTM and CDR2 is ANQGSEA. Trimming took off 5 bases at V and 7 bases at J, with 15 bases between the two ends. This CDR3 contains 13 residues. The CDR3 nucleotides read TGCAGCGTTACGGACAGACCTCAGCAGCCCCAGCATTTT. Translating it yields CSVTDRPQQPQHF.

This chain links TRBV6-1 with TRBJ1-1; D not resolved. Trimming pared 5 bases from V and 5 bases from J, leaving 9 bases between. CDR3 length: 12 residues. The V gene's germline CDR1 is MNHNS and CDR2 SASEGT. The CDR3, as DNA: TGTGCCAGCAGTCCTGGGCAAACTGAAGCTTTCTTT. This translates into CASSPGQTEAFF.

In its sample, this clone is medium-sized (0.01 to 0.1%). The rearrangement links TRBV7-7 to TRBJ2-7, with D perhaps matching TRBD1 or TRBD2 (5 bases each). Trimming took off 3 bases at V and 0 bases at J, with 6 bases between the two ends. This CDR3 comprises 13 residues. Per germline, CDR1 SSHAT and CDR2 FNYEAQ (reference sequence). As DNA, the CDR3 is TGTGCCAGCAGCTTGGGACCCTCCTACGAGCAGTACGTC. Its translation: CASSLGPSYEQYV.

This chain joins TRBV15 and TRBJ2-3; possibly TRBD1 for D (5 bases). This CDR3 has 13 amino acids. Germline-derived CDR1 and CDR2 are LNHNV and YYDKDF (reference sequence). V gave up 8 bases and J gave up 2 bases, with 11 bases separating them. The DNA of the CDR3 is TGTGCCACCTCCGACAGAATCACAGATACGCAGTATTTT. Residues: CATSDRITDTQYF.

This chain joins TRBV6-5 and TRBJ1-2, with D possibly TRBD1 on 6 matching bases. The CDR3 has 13 amino acids. Germline CDR1 reads MNHEY; CDR2 reads SVGAGI. Between the trimmed V and J ends, which lost 5 bases and 2 bases, there was a span of 9 bases. The DNA for the CDR3 is TGTGCCAGCAGTCCAGGGGCGAACTATGGCTACACCTTC. It encodes CASSPGANYGYTF.

The chain carries TRBV5-6 and TRBJ2-7; TRBD1 matches 7 bases. CDR3 size: 16 residues. After removal of 5 bases from V and 7 bases from J, the junction contained 18 bases not matched to a gene. The germline V gene has CDR1 SGHDT and CDR2 YYEEEE. The CDR3 protein is CASSPRRGQRSNEQYF. CDR3 DNA: TGTGCCAGCAGTCCTCGCAGGGGACAGCGTAGCAATGAGCAGTACTTC.

This chain uses TRBV6-4 with TRBJ2-1, with TRBD2 as a possible D gene (5 bases). There are 16 residues in the CDR3. V lost 5 bases and J 7 bases, leaving 21 bases between the germline ends. Germline CDR1 MRHNA, CDR2 SNTAGT. This CDR3 reads CASSPLAGLMGNEQFF. Here the CDR3 DNA reads TGTGCCAGCAGTCCCCTCGCGGGCCTGATGGGAAATGAGCAGTTCTTC.

The chain recombines TRBV19 with TRBJ1-3; D is ambiguous. Deletions cut 5 bases from V and 0 bases from J, with 5 bases between. This CDR3 region has 13 residues. Germline lookup yields CDR1 LNHDA and CDR2 SQIVND (reference sequence). The CDR3 DNA reads TGTGCCAGTAGTTCACGCTCTGGAAACACCATATATTTT. This translates into CASSSRSGNTIYF.

The chain carries TRBV19 and TRBJ2-2; D is undetermined. Germline V gene data show CDR1 as LNHDA and CDR2 as SQIVND (reference sequence). CDR3 length: 15 amino acids. Trimming took off 1 base at V and 5 bases at J, with 11 bases between the two ends. The DNA of the CDR3 is TGTGCCAGTAGTATAGTGGGCTTTGATACCGGGGAGCTGTTTTTT. This codes for CASSIVGFDTGELFF.

The rearrangement joins TRBV5-4 to TRBJ2-5; D not certain. This CDR3 has 13 amino acids. Trimming took 0 bases from V and 1 from J, leaving 4 bases between them. Germline V gene lookup returns CDR1 SGHNT and CDR2 YYREEE (reference sequence). The CDR3 reads CASSLAAQETQYF. CDR3 DNA sequence: TGTGCCAGCAGCTTGGCAGCCCAAGAGACCCAGTACTTC.

This chain links TRBV2 with TRBJ2-3; no definite D call. V gave up 6 bases and J gave up 3 bases, with 10 bases separating them. This CDR3 spans 13 amino acids. The germline V gene encodes CDR1 SNHLY and CDR2 FYNNEI. In DNA, the CDR3 is TGTGCCAGCAGCCTCGACTTGACAGATACGCAGTATTTT. Translated: CASSLDLTDTQYF.

The chain combines TRBV4-1 with TRBJ1-1; D may be TRBD1 (5 bases). In germline, CDR1 is MGHRA, CDR2 YSYEKL. V lost 4 bases and J lost 1, with 13 bases in between. CDR3 length equals 15 residues. Here the CDR3 DNA reads TGCGCCAGCAGCCCAGCTCATAGGGGGAACACTGAAGCTTTCTTT. Protein sequence: CASSPAHRGNTEAFF.